These T cell receptor beta chains were read from a single sample in a study of cytomegalovirus exposure and HLA in healthy donors. Repertoires were generated with immunoSEQ multiplex PCR, while TCRdb's copy carries only in-frame clones and drops some. The sample records approximately 210,000 clones, about 80% being singletons. Specimen: PBMCs. These receptors all come from a woman in her 50s in good health and CMV-seropositive. CDR3s include the opening cysteine and the closing phenylalanine or tryptophan. A D gene is named only where the DNA matches it firmly. Part of the rows lack a size; the others show once, few, many or a class for expanded clones.

CDR3 length,D gene,V gene,J gene,clone size,CDR3 protein,CDR3 DNA
13,NA,TRBV7-9,TRBJ1-2,NA,CSSSWGQTYGYTF,TGTTCCAGCAGCTGGGGACAAACCTATGGCTACACCTTC
15,NA,TRBV30,TRBJ1-1,NA,CAWRAPYRANTEAFF,TGTGCCTGGAGGGCCCCCTACAGGGCAAACACTGAAGCTTTCTTT
13,NA,TRBV5-4,TRBJ1-2,NA,CASNYGGGYGYTF,TGTGCCAGCAACTACGGCGGTGGGTATGGCTACACCTTC
20,TRBD2,TRBV30,TRBJ2-1,NA,CAWSVARTSGGPSSYNEQFF,TGTGCCTGGAGTGTAGCCAGGACTAGCGGGGGGCCCAGCTCCTACAATGAGCAGTTCTTC
14,NA,TRBV18,TRBJ2-7,NA,CASSPVGTGYEQYF,TGTGCCAGCTCACCGGTGGGGACTGGCTACGAGCAGTACTTC
15,TRBD2,TRBV30,TRBJ2-1,once,CAWRETSGAPNEQFF,TGTGCCTGGAGGGAAACTAGCGGGGCACCCAATGAGCAGTTCTTC
14,TRBD1,TRBV27,TRBJ2-7,NA,CASSLRQGPYEQYF,TGTGCCAGCAGTCTCCGACAGGGCCCCTACGAGCAGTACTTC
14,NA,TRBV7-2,TRBJ2-7,NA,CASSLALQRQEQYF,TGTGCCAGCAGCTTAGCTCTCCAGAGACAAGAGCAGTACTTC
15,NA,TRBV15,TRBJ1-3,NA,CATSRSRNSGNTVYF,TGTGCCACCAGCAGGTCCAGGAACTCTGGAAACACCGTATATTTT
13,NA,TRBV28,TRBJ1-2,NA,CASSKDTGHGYTF,TGTGCCAGCAGCAAAGACACAGGGCATGGCTACACCTTC
14,TRBD1,TRBV18,TRBJ1-1,NA,CASSPEQGATEAFF,TGTGCCAGCTCACCAGAACAGGGGGCCACTGAAGCTTTCTTT
14,NA,TRBV7-9,TRBJ1-2,NA,CASSLALPSYGYTF,TGTGCCAGCAGCTTAGCCCTGCCGAGTTATGGCTACACCTTC
20,NA,TRBV10-3,TRBJ1-5,once,CAISESKAGGAPRLNQPQHF,TGTGCCATCAGTGAGTCTAAGGCTGGGGGGGCCCCCAGATTAAATCAGCCCCAGCATTTT
16,TRBD1,TRBV5-4,TRBJ1-1,NA,CASSPPPGTGALVAFF,TGTGCCAGCAGCCCCCCGCCCGGGACAGGGGCTTTGGTAGCTTTCTTT
13,NA,TRBV29-1,TRBJ2-3,NA,CSVLRGGTDTQYF,TGCAGCGTTCTCCGAGGAGGTACAGATACGCAGTATTTT
14,TRBD1,TRBV19,TRBJ2-2,NA,CASSMGTGVRGLFF,TGTGCCAGTAGTATGGGGACAGGGGTGAGGGGGCTGTTTTTT
18,NA,TRBV9,TRBJ2-2,NA,CASSVGSNTQIITGELFF,TGTGCCAGCAGCGTAGGGAGCAATACTCAGATTATAACCGGGGAGCTGTTTTTT
16,TRBD2,TRBV11-2,TRBJ2-1,few,CASSSHLAGGHSEQFF,TGTGCCAGCAGCTCACACTTAGCGGGGGGCCATAGTGAGCAGTTCTTC
13,TRBD2,TRBV7-3,TRBJ2-3,NA,CASQGGSTDTQYF,TGTGCCAGTCAGGGAGGGAGCACAGATACGCAGTATTTT
18,TRBD2,TRBV5-1,TRBJ2-1,NA,CASSLGAGLAKSYNEQFF,TGCGCCAGCAGCTTGGGTGCGGGACTAGCGAAATCCTACAATGAGCAGTTCTTC
14,NA,TRBV6-1,TRBJ2-5,NA,CASSESRGRETQYF,TGTGCCAGCAGTGAAAGCAGGGGCAGGGAGACCCAGTACTTC
14,NA,TRBV6-6,TRBJ1-1,NA,CASGRTQGGTEAFF,TGTGCCAGCGGGAGAACGCAGGGAGGAACTGAAGCTTTCTTT
13,NA,TRBV5-6,TRBJ1-2,NA,CASSDPSRGGYTF,TGTGCCAGCAGCGATCCATCAAGGGGTGGCTACACCTTC
17,NA,TRBV19,TRBJ1-5,NA,CASSIDGVRNSNQPQHF,TGTGCCAGTAGTATCGATGGTGTCAGGAATAGCAATCAGCCCCAGCATTTT
16,TRBD2,TRBV7-9,TRBJ2-1,NA,CASSLGGLAGDNEQFF,TGTGCCAGCAGCTTAGGGGGACTAGCGGGGGACAATGAGCAGTTCTTC
13,NA,TRBV27,TRBJ2-1,NA,CASSSGQYNEQFF,TGTGCCAGCAGTTCCGGACAGTACAATGAGCAGTTCTTC
14,NA,TRBV11-2,TRBJ1-6,NA,CASSLSGIFSPLHF,TGTGCCAGCAGCTTGTCAGGGATTTTTTCACCCCTCCACTTT
13,TRBD1,TRBV5-1,TRBJ2-1,few,CASSQTGYNEQFF,TGCGCCAGCAGCCAGACAGGGTACAATGAGCAGTTCTTC
14,NA,TRBV6-5,TRBJ2-5,once,CASSQGRSQETQYF,TGTGCCAGCAGTCAGGGGAGATCCCAAGAGACCCAGTACTTC
14,NA,TRBV5-1,TRBJ2-2,NA,CASGTGGYTGELFF,TGCGCCAGCGGGACGGGGGGCTACACCGGGGAGCTGTTTTTT
17,TRBD1,TRBV5-1,TRBJ2-1,NA,CASSLRAPGQVLHEQFF,TGCGCCAGCAGCTTGAGGGCGCCGGGACAGGTTCTGCATGAGCAGTTCTTC
13,NA,TRBV30,TRBJ1-2,NA,CAWSVRSAYGYTF,TGTGCCTGGAGTGTGAGGAGCGCCTATGGCTACACCTTC
14,NA,TRBV25-1,TRBJ1-5,NA,CASSPLGAPQPQHF,TGTGCCAGCAGCCCTCTAGGGGCGCCCCAGCCCCAGCATTTT
16,NA,TRBV19,TRBJ1-3,NA,CASSMRRVDYGNTIYF,TGTGCCAGTAGTATGAGGAGGGTGGATTATGGAAACACCATATATTTT
16,NA,TRBV28,TRBJ1-2,NA,CASSFVGARGNYGYTF,TGTGCCAGCAGTTTTGTAGGGGCTAGGGGTAACTATGGCTACACCTTC
14,NA,TRBV7-9,TRBJ2-7,NA,CATSDSSVSYEQYF,TGTGCCACCTCGGACAGCTCCGTCTCCTACGAGCAGTACTTC
17,TRBD1,TRBV7-3,TRBJ1-5,NA,CASSYRTGGIGNQPQHF,TGTGCCAGCAGCTACCGGACAGGGGGTATTGGCAATCAGCCCCAGCATTTT
15,NA,TRBV15,TRBJ2-7,NA,CATSRDMARTYEQYF,TGTGCCACCAGCAGAGATATGGCCCGCACCTACGAGCAGTACTTC
15,TRBD2,TRBV4-3,TRBJ2-7,NA,CASSPLAGGAYEQYF,TGCGCCAGCAGCCCTCTAGCGGGGGGGGCCTACGAGCAGTACTTC
16,TRBD1,TRBV4-3,TRBJ1-2,NA,CASRQTGTGRSGGYTF,TGCGCCAGCAGGCAAACCGGGACAGGGAGGTCGGGGGGCTACACCTTC
15,NA,TRBV5-1,TRBJ1-1,NA,CASSTLPGEDTEAFF,TGCGCCAGCAGCACTCTTCCTGGGGAGGACACTGAAGCTTTCTTT
15,TRBD2,TRBV9,TRBJ2-3,NA,CASSRWGGSEDTQYF,TGTGCCAGCAGCCGCTGGGGGGGGAGTGAAGATACGCAGTATTTT
19,TRBD1,TRBV2,TRBJ1-2,NA,CASSGVPRWDRGLNYGYTF,TGTGCCAGCAGTGGCGTCCCGAGGTGGGACAGGGGATTAAACTATGGCTACACCTTC
14,NA,TRBV30,TRBJ1-5,NA,CAWSGTGSDQPQHF,TGTGCCTGGAGTGGAACAGGGAGTGATCAGCCCCAGCATTTT
15,NA,TRBV7-2,TRBJ1-5,NA,CASRGGGGVNQPQHF,TGTGCCAGCAGGGGGGGCGGGGGAGTCAATCAGCCCCAGCATTTT
14,NA,TRBV2,TRBJ1-1,NA,CASRGLQGNTEAFF,TGTGCCAGCAGGGGATTACAGGGGAACACTGAAGCTTTCTTT